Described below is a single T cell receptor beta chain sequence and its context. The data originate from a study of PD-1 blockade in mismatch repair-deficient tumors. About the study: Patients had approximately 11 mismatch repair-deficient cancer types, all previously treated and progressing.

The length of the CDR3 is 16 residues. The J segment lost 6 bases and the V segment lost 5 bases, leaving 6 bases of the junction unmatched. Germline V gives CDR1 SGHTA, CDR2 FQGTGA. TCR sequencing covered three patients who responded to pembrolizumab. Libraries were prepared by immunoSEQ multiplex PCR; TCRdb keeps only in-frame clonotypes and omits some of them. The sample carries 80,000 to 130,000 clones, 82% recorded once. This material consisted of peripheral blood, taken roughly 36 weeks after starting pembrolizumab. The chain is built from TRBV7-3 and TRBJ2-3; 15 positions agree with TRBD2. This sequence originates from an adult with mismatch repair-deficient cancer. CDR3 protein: CASSPGLAGGADTQYF. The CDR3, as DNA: TGTGCCAGCAGCCCGGGACTAGCGGGAGGTGCGGATACGCAGTATTTT.